This T cell receptor beta chain was retrieved from a study of T cell responses to AZD1222 COVID-19 vaccine. Study details: Pooling of second doses given at about 4 or about 12 weeks was done. Study-wide results and limits: Baseline serology detected seropositivity in only six AZD1222 recipients. Repertoires in all cases were sampled only once the peak T cell response had passed. Spike-wide coverage was observed for vaccine-associated CD4 TCRs, with dominant responses at 160-218 and 743-854.

The protocol was immunoSEQ multiplex PCR, while the TCRdb copy is restricted to in-frame clones and leaves out a portion. Here the sample spans roughly 150,000 clones, approximately 91% being singletons. The trim removed 0 bases at V and 3 bases at J, leaving 3 bases unmatched. CDR3 length: 16 amino acids. The germline CDR1 and CDR2 sequences are SGHTA and FQGNSA. Remarks on this clone: What it binds is unknown.

The chain recombines TRBV7-2 with TRBJ1-5, with 9 nucleotides matching TRBD1. This TCR derives from an adult in good health. This specimen was peripheral blood, taken on day 0 of AZD1222 vaccination. CDR3 in DNA: TGTGCCAGCAGCTTAGCGGGACAGGGACCCAATCAGCCCCAGCATTTT. The encoded protein is CASSLAGQGPNQPQHF.